The 27 T cell receptor beta chains presented below share a single source sample, sequenced in a study of cytomegalovirus exposure and HLA in healthy donors. PCR involved 60 Vbeta and 13 Jbeta primers. Profiled with immunoSEQ multiplex PCR; TCRdb holds only in-frame clones, not every one. The sample records more than 95,000 clones, around two thirds being singletons. Sequencing input: PBMCs. The source is a woman in her thirties or forties in good health and CMV-seropositive.

The gene calls are TRBV9 and TRBJ2-7; 9 nucleotides match TRBD2. The junction had 3 bases not matched to a gene; V was cut back by 3 bases and J by 2 bases. Germline CDR1 SGDLS, CDR2 YYNGEE. There are 14 residues in the CDR3. The CDR3 spells CASSASGTTYEQYF. In nucleotides, the CDR3 is TGTGCCAGCAGCGCTAGCGGGACGACCTACGAGCAGTACTTC.

Only a few counts were recorded for this clone. For the CDR3, the DNA is TGTGCCAGCAGCGTAATAGCGGGACGCACAGATACGCAGTATTTT. Protein: CASSVIAGRTDTQYF. This rearrangement joins TRBV9 to TRBJ2-3, with 8 bases lining up with TRBD2. The CDR3 runs 15 residues. The germline gives CDR1 SGDLS, CDR2 YYNGEE. The ends lost 1 base at V and 1 base at J; junction bases unmatched: 2. Full variable domain (rest looked up from reference TRBV9 and TRBJ2-3): DSGVTQTPKHLITATGQRVTLRCSPRSGDLSVYWYQQSLDQGLQFLIQYYNGEERAKGNILERFSAQQFPDLHSELNLSSLELGDSALYFCASSVIAGRTDTQYFGPGTRLTVL.

The chain joins TRBV19 to TRBJ2-7; 9 nucleotides match TRBD2. V shed 5 bases and J 5 bases; nucleotides not matched to a gene: 10. Germline V gene lookup returns CDR1 LNHDA and CDR2 SQIVND (reference sequence). The CDR3 extends over 15 amino acids. Written as DNA, the CDR3 is TGTGCCAGTAGTCAACCAGCGGGAGGTACTAACGAGCAGTACTTC. It yields the protein CASSQPAGGTNEQYF.

The chain carries TRBV29-1 and TRBJ1-1; D perhaps matches TRBD1 (5 bases). The CDR3 length is 15 residues. The ends were cut back, 3 bases at V and 0 bases at J, with 14 bases in the middle. Looked up from germline, CDR1 is SQVTM and CDR2 is ANQGSEA. The CDR3 sequence: CSVDRAENLNTEAFF. The CDR3 DNA reads as TGCAGCGTTGACAGGGCCGAAAATTTGAACACTGAAGCTTTCTTT.

The CDR3 sequence: CASSQESVVFKRENYGYTF. In DNA form, the CDR3 reads TGCGCCAGCAGCCAAGAATCGGTGGTGTTTAAGAGGGAGAACTATGGCTACACCTTC. This chain connects TRBV4-3 to TRBJ1-2; no clear D. CDR1 and CDR2 (germline): LGHNA, YSLEER. CDR3 size: 19 residues. V was shortened by 0 bases and J by 2 bases, with 22 bases between the two germline ends.

The chain is built from TRBV4-3 and TRBJ2-7; tentative D call: TRBD2 (5 bases). Germline V gene lookup returns CDR1 LGHNA and CDR2 YSLEER. The ends were cut back, 1 base at V and 2 bases at J, with 12 bases in the middle. This CDR3 comprises 15 residues. The CDR3 is CASSQGPGLAYEQYF. The CDR3 bases are TGCGCCAGCAGCCAAGGTCCCGGACTGGCCTACGAGCAGTACTTC.

The V gene is TRBV30, the J gene TRBJ2-3, with a tentative D call TRBD2 (6 bases). Germline V gene sequence: CDR1 GTSNPN, CDR2 SVGIG (reference sequence). The ends were cut back, 0 bases at V and 3 bases at J, with 10 bases in the middle. The CDR3 length is 14 residues. The CDR3 DNA sequence: TGTGCCTGGAGTGTGGGGGGAGATACAGATACGCAGTATTTT. It specifies CAWSVGGDTDTQYF.

The V call is TRBV7-9, the J call TRBJ2-7; 9 bases match TRBD1. Germline CDR1 reads SEHNR; CDR2 reads FQNEAQ (reference sequence). J gave up 1 base and V 3 bases, and 4 bases lay outside the gene matches. CDR3 length equals 15 residues. Here the CDR3 reads CASSLGQGFSYEQYF. For the CDR3, the DNA is TGTGCCAGCAGCTTGGGACAGGGCTTTTCCTACGAGCAGTACTTC. Looking up the rest from reference TRBV7-9 and TRBJ2-7 gives the full variable domain: DTGVSQNPRHKITKRGQNVTFRCDPISEHNRLYWYRQTLGQGPEFLTYFQNEAQLEKSRLLSDRFSAERPKGSFSTLEIQRTEQGDSAMYLCASSLGQGFSYEQYFGPGTRLTVT.

The chain is built from TRBV11-3 and TRBJ2-1; 10 bases map to TRBD2. The V segment lost 4 bases and the J segment 0 bases; nucleotides outside the gene matches: 12. CDR1 and CDR2 from the germline V gene are SGHNT and YENEEA. This CDR3 comprises 19 residues. The CDR3: CASSSGQGAGGPSYNEQFF. The CDR3 DNA sequence: TGTGCCAGCAGCTCGGGACAAGGAGCGGGAGGGCCCTCCTACAATGAGCAGTTCTTC.

The V call is TRBV28, the J call TRBJ2-7; 8 bases fit TRBD1. The germline V gene has CDR1 MDHEN and CDR2 SYDVKM. The CDR3 contains 15 residues. V was clipped by 5 bases and J by 3 bases; unmatched bases: 9. The DNA of the CDR3 is TGTGCCAGCAGTCCTTCGGACAGGGAAATCTACGAGCAGTACTTC. It translates to CASSPSDREIYEQYF.

This clone turned up a few times. The chain uses TRBV9 and TRBJ2-2; D might be TRBD1 (6 bases). The CDR3 covers 14 residues. The V gene's germline CDR1 is SGDLS and CDR2 YYNGEE. Trimming took off 4 bases at V and 6 bases at J, with 13 bases between the two ends. CDR3 sequence (DNA): TGTGCCAGCAGCAGAGACAGGTCTCCCGGGGAGCTGTTTTTT. It codes for CASSRDRSPGELFF.

The chain combines TRBV7-9 with TRBJ2-7, with D hard to call. V lost 5 bases and J lost 9, with 23 bases in between. Germline assignment: CDR1 SEHNR and CDR2 FQNEAQ (reference sequence). CDR3 length: 15 amino acids. CDR3 protein: CASSKTNNAPPGQYF. Here the CDR3 DNA reads TGTGCCAGCAGCAAAACAAATAACGCCCCCCCAGGGCAGTACTTC.

The chain has TRBV7-2 and TRBJ2-7; 8 positions agree with TRBD1. The length of the CDR3 is 13 residues. Germline V CDR1 and CDR2: SGHTA, FQGNSA. The V segment lost 4 bases and the J segment 2 bases; nucleotides outside the gene matches: 1. CDR3 DNA: TGTGCCAGCAGCTACAGGGGGACCTACGAGCAGTACTTC. Protein: CASSYRGTYEQYF.

The chain's CDR3 is CASSQRDREYTGELFF. Written as DNA, the CDR3 is TGCGCCAGCAGCCAGAGGGACAGGGAGTACACCGGGGAGCTGTTTTTT. This rearrangement joins TRBV4-3 to TRBJ2-2; 9 bases match TRBD1. V gave up 3 bases and J gave up 3 bases; unmatched junction bases: 5. CDR3 size: 16 residues. Germline CDR1 reads LGHNA; CDR2 reads YSLEER.

The chain is built from TRBV7-8 and TRBJ2-5, with TRBD2 matching over 11 bases. The CDR3 extends over 17 amino acids. The J segment lost 4 bases and the V segment lost 1 base, leaving 8 bases of the junction unmatched. CDR1 is SGHVS, CDR2 FQNEAQ, per germline. CDR3 loop: CASSLDPLAGGLETQYF. The CDR3, as DNA: TGTGCCAGCAGCTTAGATCCCCTAGCGGGAGGACTAGAGACCCAGTACTTC.

The chain carries TRBV2 and TRBJ1-2; possibly TRBD1 for D (6 bases). The germline V gene has CDR1 SNHLY and CDR2 FYNNEI. CDR3 length: 14 amino acids. V lost 6 bases, J lost 4 bases, and 15 bases lay in between. The CDR3 sequence is CASRADRTFYGYTF. The CDR3 DNA reads TGTGCCAGCAGGGCCGACAGGACCTTCTATGGCTACACCTTC.

This clone has just a few counts. The genes are TRBV6-1 and TRBJ1-1; TRBD1 is a possible D gene (5 bases). The germline gives CDR1 MNHNS, CDR2 SASEGT. Trimming stripped 0 bases from V and 8 bases from J, with 16 bases between. CDR3 size: 15 residues. CDR3 protein: CASSEATARSTEAFF. The CDR3 nucleotides read TGTGCCAGCAGTGAAGCGACAGCTCGGAGCACCGAAGCTTTCTTT.

The J gene is TRBJ2-3, the V gene TRBV7-8; D unresolved. In germline, CDR1 is SGHVS, CDR2 FQNEAQ. Trimming took off 3 bases at V and 6 bases at J, with 7 bases between the two ends. The CDR3 is made up of 12 amino acids. The CDR3 loop reads CASSFVLDTQYF. DNA of the CDR3: TGTGCCAGCAGCTTTGTATTGGATACGCAGTATTTT.

V and J are TRBV6-5 and TRBJ1-4; 7 bases are a match to TRBD1. J gave up 8 bases and V 6 bases, and 12 bases lay outside the gene matches. The CDR3 has 15 amino acids. The V gene's germline CDR1 is MNHEY and CDR2 SVGAGI. This chain's CDR3 is CASRTRTGPIEKLFF. The CDR3 coding sequence is TGTGCCAGCAGGACTAGGACAGGCCCGATCGAAAAACTGTTTTTT.

The chain uses TRBV28 and TRBJ1-6, with 7 bases aligning to TRBD1. Germline trimming cut 6 bases from V and 7 bases from J; bases unmatched to any gene: 6. CDR1 and CDR2 (germline): MDHEN, SYDVKM. The CDR3 runs to 14 residues. The CDR3 sequence is CASSSPGQNSPLHF. The CDR3 coding sequence is TGTGCCAGCAGCTCCCCGGGACAGAATTCACCCCTCCACTTT.

This chain uses TRBV12-5 with TRBJ2-1, with TRBD2 identical over 9 bases. The CDR3 contains 14 residues. Germline assignment: CDR1 LGHNT and CDR2 FRNRAP. CDR3 protein: CAAGDSGRSNEQFF. DNA for the CDR3: TGTGCCGCCGGGGATAGCGGGAGAAGCAATGAGCAGTTCTTC.

The chain carries TRBV5-5 and TRBJ2-7; 8 nucleotides agree with TRBD1. Per the germline V gene, CDR1 is SGHKS and CDR2 is YYEKEE (reference sequence). The CDR3 contains 15 residues. The V and J ends lost 5 bases and 2 bases, in that order; junction bases with no gene match: 9. The CDR3 sequence is CASSSQGASAYEQYF. In nucleotides, the CDR3 is TGTGCCAGCAGTTCTCAGGGGGCGTCGGCCTACGAGCAGTACTTC.

V and J are TRBV9 and TRBJ2-5; maybe TRBD1 (5 bases). CDR3 size: 17 residues. V was pared by 0 bases and J by 2 bases, with 17 bases between. The germline V gene has CDR1 SGDLS and CDR2 YYNGEE. This CDR3 is CASSVVKGRQGQETQYF. The CDR3 DNA follows: TGTGCCAGCAGCGTAGTTAAAGGCAGGCAGGGTCAAGAGACCCAGTACTTC.

The chain combines TRBV27 with TRBJ1-2, with a weak D call TRBD1 (6 bases). V was pared by 5 bases and J by 2 bases, with 12 bases between. The CDR3 loop spans 14 amino acids. The V gene's germline CDR1 is MNHEY and CDR2 SMNVEV (reference sequence). The CDR3, as DNA: TGTGCCAGCAGTCAGCAAGGACAGAACTATGGCTACACCTTC. This encodes CASSQQGQNYGYTF.

This clone was seen only a few times. One end of the junction does not line up with germline, which may come from a read error. The chain links TRBV7-9 to TRBJ1-1, with D unclear. The CDR3 runs 16 residues. Germline V gives CDR1 SEHNR, CDR2 FQNEAQ (reference sequence). CDR3 protein: CSSSRSDVPLNTEAFF. For the CDR3, the DNA is TGTTCCAGCAGCCGAAGCGACGTCCCGTTGAACACTGAAGCTTTCTTT.

This chain uses TRBV30 with TRBJ2-5; the match to TRBD2 covers 10 bases. V shed 0 bases and J 6 bases; nucleotides not matched to a gene: 10. CDR1 GTSNPN and CDR2 SVGIG come from the germline V gene (reference sequence). This CDR3 has 16 residues. The CDR3 bases are TGTGCCTGGAGTGTAGGTGTTAGCGGGAGGTTACAGACCCAGTACTTC. Encoded protein: CAWSVGVSGRLQTQYF.

The J gene is TRBJ2-1, the V gene TRBV19; TRBD2 agrees at 8 bases. CDR1 and CDR2 (germline): LNHDA, SQIVND (reference sequence). There are 13 residues in the CDR3. CDR3 residues: CASGTSTYNEQFF. CDR3 DNA sequence: TGTGCTTCCGGGACTAGTACCTACAATGAGCAGTTCTTC. Looking up the rest from reference TRBV19 and TRBJ2-1 gives the full variable domain: DGGITQSPKYLFRKEGQNVTLSCEQNLNHDAMYWYRQDPGQGLRLIYYSQIVNDFQKGDIAEGYSVSREKKESFPLTVTSAQKNPTAFYLCASGTSTYNEQFFGPGTRLTVL.